This TCR beta chain was obtained from a study of control samples from healthy donors and cancer patients. This CDR3 is built from 15 residues. The germline gives CDR1 SGHRS, CDR2 YFSETQ. V shed 4 bases, J shed 2 bases, and the junction held 4 bases outside the gene matches. The repertoire was sequenced with immunoSEQ multiplex PCR; TCRdb's copy has only in-frame clones and lacks some. The sample carries some 150,000 clones, about 94% recorded once. This chain links TRBV5-1 with TRBJ2-2; TRBD2 aligns across 8 bases. This receptor was taken from a man in his forties or fifties in good health. Source material: blood. For the CDR3, the DNA is TGCGCCAGCAGCGGGGCGGGAGGAAACACCGGGGAGCTGTTTTTT. Translating gives CASSGAGGNTGELFF. Full variable domain (outside the CDR3, taken from reference TRBV5-1 and TRBJ2-2): KAGVTQTPRYLIKTRGQQVTLSCSPISGHRSVSWYQQTPGQGLQFLFEYFSETQRNKGNFPGRFSGRQFSNSRSEMNVSTLELGDSALYLCASSGAGGNTGELFFGEGSRLTVL.